The 5 T cell receptor beta chains reported below all come from one sample, sequenced in a study of cytomegalovirus exposure and HLA in healthy donors. Amplification used 60 Vbeta primers and 13 Jbeta primers. Clones were sequenced by immunoSEQ multiplex PCR, and TCRdb holds only the in-frame ones, with some missing. The data hold roughly 100,000 clones, with roughly 70% observed a single time. The sample was PBMCs. Receptors originate from a woman between 45 and 60 years old in good health and CMV-seropositive.

The chain uses TRBV29-1 and TRBJ2-7, with 9 positions matching TRBD2. The CDR3 sequence is 13 residues long. Germline V gene sequence: CDR1 SQVTM, CDR2 ANQGSEA. With 0 bases clipped from V and 7 bases from J, the junction kept 4 bases outside the gene matches. The CDR3 is CSVEDRLAGEQYF. The CDR3 nucleotides read TGCAGCGTTGAAGATAGGCTAGCGGGGGAGCAGTACTTC.

The chain joins TRBV5-1 to TRBJ1-1, with D unresolved. The V end was cut by 2 bases, the J end by 5 bases, with 25 bases between. This CDR3 has 18 amino acids. Germline CDR1 reads SGHRS; CDR2 reads YFSETQ. This chain's CDR3 is CASSFTLTLRGMRTEAFF. The CDR3 bases are TGCGCCAGCAGCTTCACCCTAACCTTACGGGGAATGAGGACTGAAGCTTTCTTT.

On this clone itself: A read error may account for a junction end that differs from germline. The chain is built from TRBV7-9 and TRBJ2-7; 9 bases are shared with TRBD1. This CDR3 contains 15 residues. From germline, CDR1 is SEHNR and CDR2 FQNEAQ (reference sequence). The CDR3 DNA reads as TGTTCCAGCAGCTCGGGGGGACAGGGCACCTACGAGCAGTACTTC. It codes for CSSSSGGQGTYEQYF.

V is TRBV7-9 and J is TRBJ2-3, with TRBD2 matching over 16 bases. The CDR3 has 17 residues. Germline V gene sequence: CDR1 SEHNR, CDR2 FQNEAQ (reference sequence). The ends lost 4 bases at V and 5 bases at J; junction bases unmatched: 6. The CDR3 sequence: CASSWGLAGGVGDTQYF. The CDR3 DNA reads TGTGCCAGCAGCTGGGGACTAGCGGGAGGGGTCGGAGATACGCAGTATTTT.

This sequence joins TRBV2 and TRBJ2-3; D call uncertain. V dropped 1 base and J dropped 0 bases, with 5 bases sitting between them. CDR1 is SNHLY and CDR2 is FYNNEI in the germline V gene. The CDR3 has 14 residues. The DNA of the CDR3 is TGTGCCAGCAGTGAAGGACTTAGCACAGATACGCAGTATTTT. Translated, it gives CASSEGLSTDTQYF. Filled out from reference TRBV2 and TRBJ2-3, the complete variable domain reads EPEVTQTPSHQVTQMGQEVILRCVPISNHLYFYWYRQILGQKVEFLVSFYNNEISEKSEIFDDQFSVERPDGSNFTLKIRSTKLEDSAMYFCASSEGLSTDTQYFGPGTRLTVL.